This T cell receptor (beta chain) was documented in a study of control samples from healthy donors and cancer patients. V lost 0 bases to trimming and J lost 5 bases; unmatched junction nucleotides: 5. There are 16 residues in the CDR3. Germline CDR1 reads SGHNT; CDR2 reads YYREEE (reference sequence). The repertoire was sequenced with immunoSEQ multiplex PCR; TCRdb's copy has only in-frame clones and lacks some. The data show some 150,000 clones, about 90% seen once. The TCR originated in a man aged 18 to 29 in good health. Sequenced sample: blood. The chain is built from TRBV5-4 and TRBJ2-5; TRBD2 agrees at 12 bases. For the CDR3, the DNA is TGTGCCAGCAGCTTGGGACTAGCGGGGGCGGGGGAGACCCAGTACTTC. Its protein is CASSLGLAGAGETQYF.